These T cell receptor beta chains were read from a single sample in a study of T cells in Graves' hyperthyroidism and ophthalmopathy. A single record per CDR3 protein comes from TCRdb applying MiXCR to the multiplex PCR reads. The sample records over 550,000 distinct CDR3 sequences, roughly 17% being singletons. The specimen was blood. The receptors originated from a woman under 30 with Graves' hyperthyroidism. Each CDR3 is given with its conserved first and last residue. D genes are given only for firm matches. Where a row states a size, it is once, few, many or the class of an expanded clone; other rows omit it.

clone_size | j_call | d_call | v_call | cdr3_nt | cdr3_aa
many | TRBJ2-5 | TRBD2 | TRBV2 | TGTGCCAGCAGTGCCCTCGGGGGGGAGACCCAGTACTTC | CASSALGGETQYF
many | TRBJ2-1 | TRBD2 | TRBV9 | TGTGCCAGCAGCATGAGCGGGGGGTACAATGAGCAGTTCTTC | CASSMSGGYNEQFF
few | TRBJ2-5 | NA | TRBV5-4 | TGTGCCAGCAGCTTGGGGGGCCCCCTACCCACGGAGACCCAGTACTTC | CASSLGGPLPTETQYF
NA | TRBJ1-5 | NA | TRBV6-2/TRBV6-3 | TGTGCCAGCAGTTGGTCAGGCAATCAGCCCCAGCATTTT | CASSWSGNQPQHF
few | TRBJ2-1 | NA | TRBV29-1 | TGCAGCGTTGAGGTGGGTTCGTACAATGAGCAGTTCTTC | CSVEVGSYNEQFF
many | TRBJ1-6 | NA | TRBV3-1 | TGTGCCAGCAGCCAAGATCACGGCCAACCCCTCCACTTT | CASSQDHGQPLHF
many | TRBJ1-2 | TRBD1 | TRBV7-8 | TGTGCCAGCAGCCATCGGGACAGCTCCTATGGCTACACCTTC | CASSHRDSSYGYTF
NA | TRBJ1-2 | NA | TRBV28 | TGTGCCAGCAGTGAAGTTTGGGGCTACACCTTC | CASSEVWGYTF
many | TRBJ2-1 | NA | TRBV12-3/TRBV12-4 | TGTGCCAGCAGTCGAGGGGGGGGCTCCTACAATGAGCAGTTCTTC | CASSRGGGSYNEQFF
NA | TRBJ2-6 | NA | TRBV20-1 | TGCAGTGCTAGTACAGGTCGATCTGGGGCCAACGTCCTGACTTTC | CSASTGRSGANVLTF
many | TRBJ1-2 | NA | TRBV27 | TGTGCCAGCAGTTCGACAGGAGGGTTACTGGGGGGCTACACCTTC | CASSSTGGLLGGYTF
NA | TRBJ1-3 | NA | TRBV6-1 | TGTGCCAGCAGTCCCCAGGTGCCCTCTGGAAACACCATATATTTT | CASSPQVPSGNTIYF
NA | TRBJ2-1 | NA | TRBV29-1 | TGCAGCGTCCTGGGGTACAATGAGCAGTTCTTC | CSVLGYNEQFF
many | TRBJ2-3 | TRBD1 | TRBV5-5 | TGTGCCAGCAGCTTGATGGCGGGACAGGGAGATCGTCGAAGAGATACGCAGTATTTT | CASSLMAGQGDRRRDTQYF
many | TRBJ2-1 | NA | TRBV28 | TGTGCCAGCAGTTCAACCCCCAGGCCCGGGACGGCTTACAATGAGCAGTTCTTC | CASSSTPRPGTAYNEQFF
many | TRBJ1-5 | TRBD1 | TRBV12-3/TRBV12-4 | TGTGCCAGCAGTTTAGAGTCGACAGGGGGGAATCAGCCCCAGCATTTT | CASSLESTGGNQPQHF
few | TRBJ1-2 | NA | TRBV24-1 | TGTGCCACCAGTCCCACGGCGGGGGCTGGCTATGGCTACACCTTC | CATSPTAGAGYGYTF
few | TRBJ2-5 | NA | TRBV2 | TGTGCCAGCAACCCACGGACAGTCCAAGAGACCCAGTACTTC | CASNPRTVQETQYF
few | TRBJ2-7 | NA | TRBV28 | TGTGCCAGCAGTACCCCCGCCTTATGGGAGCAGTACTTC | CASSTPALWEQYF
many | TRBJ2-7 | TRBD2 | TRBV6-2/TRBV6-3 | TGTGCCAGCAGTTATTTCCAAACTAGCGGGAGAGGTCACGAGCAGTACTTC | CASSYFQTSGRGHEQYF
NA | TRBJ2-7 | NA | TRBV18 | TGTGCCAGCTCCGCCCGACAGAGGGTCTACGAGCAGTACTTC | CASSARQRVYEQYF
NA | TRBJ2-7 | NA | TRBV28 | TGTGCCAGCAGCCCACCGGGACACGAACCAACCTACGAGCAGTACTTC | CASSPPGHEPTYEQYF
NA | TRBJ1-6 | NA | TRBV19 | TGTGCCAGTAGTAGGGTCGGTGCTGGATCACCCCTCCACTTT | CASSRVGAGSPLHF
many | TRBJ1-1 | TRBD1 | TRBV11-2 | TGTGCCAGCAGGGTCCCGGACAGGGTAAACACTGAAGCTTTCTTT | CASRVPDRVNTEAFF
few | TRBJ2-3 | NA | TRBV30 | TGTGCCTTGAGCCCAGGGGGGCGTCCAGATACGCAGTATTTT | CALSPGGRPDTQYF
NA | TRBJ1-2 | NA | TRBV20-1 | TGCAGTGCTAGAGATACCAGGACAGTCGCTAACTATGGCTACACCTTC | CSARDTRTVANYGYTF
NA | TRBJ2-1 | TRBD1 | TRBV15 | TGTGCCACCAGCAGGGGGACAGGCTCCTACAATGAGCAGTTCTTC | CATSRGTGSYNEQFF
NA | TRBJ2-5 | NA | TRBV20-1 | TGCAGTGCTAGTCGCCCCGGGAACCAAGAGACCCAGTACTTC | CSASRPGNQETQYF
NA | TRBJ1-5 | NA | TRBV7-2 | TGTGCCAGCAGCTTAGGGGGGGGGGAAGGTCAGCCCCAGCATTTT | CASSLGGGEGQPQHF
many | TRBJ1-2 | NA | TRBV12-3/TRBV12-4 | TGTGCCAGCAGTTTTATTCTCGCTGCTGGCTACACCTTC | CASSFILAAGYTF
few | TRBJ2-1 | TRBD1 | TRBV10-3 | TGTGCCATCAGGGGACAGGGGGCTCTCAATGAGCAGTTCTTC | CAIRGQGALNEQFF
few | TRBJ2-5 | NA | TRBV2 | TGTGCCAGCAGTGAGCGCTCCCAAGAGACCCAGTACTTC | CASSERSQETQYF
few | TRBJ1-4 | TRBD1 | TRBV5-1 | TGCGCCAGCAGGGATTTCGACAGGGGACTCGACGTGGGGGAAAAACTGTTTTTT | CASRDFDRGLDVGEKLFF
few | TRBJ2-7 | NA | TRBV5-1 | TGCGCCAGCAGCTTTGGGCAGGAGAGGTCCTACGAGCAGTACTTC | CASSFGQERSYEQYF
NA | TRBJ2-7 | NA | TRBV20-1 | TGCAGTGCTAGAGATATCACGGAGCAGTACTTC | CSARDITEQYF
NA | TRBJ2-7 | TRBD2 | TRBV5-8 | TGTGCCAGCAGCTTGCCCGGGACTAGCGAATACGAGCAGTACTTC | CASSLPGTSEYEQYF
few | TRBJ2-3 | TRBD1 | TRBV11-2 | TGTGCCAGCAGCCCAATGTCGACAGGGCCAGATACGCAGTATTTT | CASSPMSTGPDTQYF
few | TRBJ2-1 | TRBD2 | TRBV5-1 | TGCGCCAGCAGCTTGGGACTAGCGGGCCTCCCTGCGAATGAGCAGTTCTTC | CASSLGLAGLPANEQFF
many | TRBJ2-3 | TRBD2 | TRBV3-1 | TGTGCCAGCAGCCAAGATTGGGATAGCGGGCGCACAGATACGCAGTATTTT | CASSQDWDSGRTDTQYF
few | TRBJ2-3 | NA | TRBV27 | TGTGCCAGCAGTTTATGGCCGACAGATACGCAGTATTTT | CASSLWPTDTQYF
many | TRBJ2-3 | NA | TRBV28 | TGTGCCAGCAGCGGGCCTCGCACAGATACGCAGTATTTT | CASSGPRTDTQYF
NA | TRBJ2-1 | NA | TRBV5-5 | TGTGCCAGCAGCCGAAACGCACACGATGAGCAGTTCTTC | CASSRNAHDEQFF
many | TRBJ2-1 | TRBD2 | TRBV28 | TGTGCCAGCAGTAGATCAGCGGGAGGGGGCTCCTACAATGAGCAGTTCTTC | CASSRSAGGGSYNEQFF
NA | TRBJ2-3 | TRBD1 | TRBV28 | TGTGCCAGCAGTTTCCCCGCGACAGGGCAAACAGATACGCAGTATTTT | CASSFPATGQTDTQYF
many | TRBJ2-7 | NA | TRBV7-2 | TGTGCCAGCAGCTTAGAGGGGAGTGGGGTTCTCTACGAGCAGTACTTC | CASSLEGSGVLYEQYF
few | TRBJ2-7 | NA | TRBV7-2 | TGTGCCAGCAGCTTAGCGAGGGCCTACGAGCAGTACTTC | CASSLARAYEQYF